These T cell receptor beta chains were read from a single sample in a study of blood T cell repertoires in COVID-19. TCRdb's table, derived via immunoSEQ multiplex PCR, lists solely in-frame clones and lacks some. The sample shows 210,000 or so clones, roughly 80% of them seen only once. The specimen was peripheral blood. Receptor source: a woman at least 80 years old with acute or convalescent COVID-19. CDR3s include the opening cysteine and the closing phenylalanine or tryptophan. The D gene is left open where the match is weak. Clone size is given for some rows only: seen once, a few or many times, or a class if the clone is expanded.

NA | TRBJ1-1 | TRBV5-8 | NA | CASRGPTVNTEAFF | TGTGCCAGCAGGGGGCCGACGGTGAACACTGAAGCTTTCTTT
TRBD2 | TRBJ2-1 | TRBV18 | NA | CASSPLGGGGSYNEQFF | TGTGCCAGCTCACCACTAGGTGGCGGGGGGTCCTACAATGAGCAGTTCTTC
TRBD1 | TRBJ1-1 | TRBV2 | NA | CASSEDRGTEAFF | TGTGCCAGCAGTGAAGACAGGGGCACTGAAGCTTTCTTT
TRBD1 | TRBJ2-7 | TRBV6-2/TRBV6-3 | NA | CASSYYTGVSEQYF | TGTGCCAGCAGTTACTACACAGGGGTCAGCGAGCAGTACTTC
TRBD1 | TRBJ1-5 | TRBV6-6 | once | CASRTGLFNQPQHF | TGTGCCAGCAGGACAGGGTTGTTCAATCAGCCCCAGCATTTT
TRBD1 | TRBJ1-2 | TRBV2 | NA | CASSVQGAGYGYTF | TGTGCCAGCAGCGTACAGGGGGCGGGCTATGGCTACACCTTC
TRBD2 | TRBJ2-2 | TRBV6-1 | NA | CASRGLAGGSTDTGELFF | TGTGCCAGCCGTGGGCTAGCGGGGGGAAGTACGGACACCGGGGAGCTGTTTTTT
TRBD1 | TRBJ1-2 | TRBV6-2/TRBV6-3 | NA | CASTPRDSNYGYTF | TGTGCCAGCACCCCAAGGGACAGTAACTATGGCTACACCTTC
NA | TRBJ2-1 | TRBV2 | NA | CASTLMASNEQFF | TGTGCCAGCACCCTTATGGCCTCCAATGAGCAGTTCTTC
NA | TRBJ1-2 | TRBV7-2 | NA | CASSLDVATADYGYTF | TGTGCCAGCAGCTTAGACGTGGCGACAGCAGACTATGGCTACACCTTC
TRBD1 | TRBJ1-5 | TRBV18 | NA | CASSLNRGGSSNQPQHF | TGTGCCAGCTCACTTAACAGGGGAGGAAGTAGCAATCAGCCCCAGCATTTT
NA | TRBJ1-1 | TRBV24-1 | NA | CATSDLPRRSEAFF | TGTGCCACCAGTGACCTTCCCCGAAGGAGTGAAGCTTTCTTT
TRBD1 | TRBJ1-4 | TRBV9 | once | CASSVSGGLGEKLFF | TGTGCCAGCAGCGTATCAGGGGGCTTGGGGGAAAAACTGTTTTTT
TRBD1 | TRBJ1-2 | TRBV4-3 | NA | CASSQDRGSGGYTF | TGCGCCAGCAGCCAGGACAGGGGGTCAGGGGGCTACACCTTC
TRBD2 | TRBJ2-7 | TRBV6-5 | NA | CASSYGLAGEQYF | TGTGCCAGCAGTTATGGACTAGCGGGCGAGCAGTACTTC
TRBD1 | TRBJ2-1 | TRBV2 | NA | CASRDRGRGEQFF | TGTGCCAGCAGGGACAGGGGGCGAGGTGAGCAGTTCTTC
NA | TRBJ2-1 | TRBV3-1/TRBV3-2 | once | CASSQETERNEQFF | TGTGCCAGCAGCCAAGAAACTGAACGCAATGAGCAGTTCTTC
NA | TRBJ1-2 | TRBV11-3 | NA | CASSLVPGYGYTF | TGTGCCAGCAGCTTAGTGCCAGGGTATGGCTACACCTTC
NA | TRBJ2-5 | TRBV20-1 | NA | CSATLQETQYF | TGCAGTGCTACTCTACAAGAGACCCAGTACTTC
NA | TRBJ2-6 | TRBV4-1 | NA | CASSQVSSGANVLTF | TGCGCCAGCAGCCAAGTATCTTCCGGGGCCAACGTCCTGACTTTC
TRBD1 | TRBJ1-5 | TRBV6-1 | NA | CASSEGHRGHQPQHF | TGTGCCAGCAGTGAGGGTCACAGGGGGCATCAGCCCCAGCATTTT
TRBD1 | TRBJ1-2 | TRBV11-3 | NA | CASSHSDREVRYGYTF | TGTGCCAGCAGCCATTCGGACAGGGAGGTTCGCTATGGCTACACCTTC
TRBD1 | TRBJ1-1 | TRBV28 | once | CASSLQGAQKDTEAFF | TGTGCCAGCAGTTTACAGGGGGCGCAGAAGGACACTGAAGCTTTCTTT
NA | TRBJ2-7 | TRBV14 | NA | CASSYTGFYYEQYF | TGTGCCAGCAGCTATACAGGTTTTTACTACGAGCAGTACTTC
NA | TRBJ1-5 | TRBV19 | NA | CASTSGQHSNQPQHF | TGTGCCAGTACCTCCGGACAGCATAGCAATCAGCCCCAGCATTTT
NA | TRBJ1-6 | TRBV3-1/TRBV3-2 | NA | CASSQGAGENSPLHF | TGTGCCAGCAGCCAAGGTGCAGGCGAGAATTCACCCCTCCACTTT
NA | TRBJ1-1 | TRBV11-2 | NA | CASSQKTVNTEAFF | TGTGCCAGCAGCCAAAAGACAGTGAACACTGAAGCTTTCTTT
NA | TRBJ1-1 | TRBV6-2/TRBV6-3 | NA | CASSYPTLGYSTEAFF | TGTGCCAGCAGTTACCCCACCCTAGGATATAGCACTGAAGCTTTCTTT
NA | TRBJ2-1 | TRBV7-9 | NA | CASSFKQDPARNEQFF | TGTGCCAGCAGCTTCAAACAGGACCCCGCCCGAAATGAGCAGTTCTTC
TRBD1 | TRBJ1-2 | TRBV18 | NA | CASSPSGQGTGDYGYTF | TGTGCCAGCTCACCATCGGGACAGGGGACAGGGGACTATGGCTACACCTTC
NA | TRBJ1-1 | TRBV4-3 | NA | CASSQDSGPNTEAFF | TGCGCCAGCAGCCAAGATAGCGGCCCGAACACTGAAGCTTTCTTT
TRBD2 | TRBJ2-7 | TRBV3-1/TRBV3-2 | NA | CASAWGTSQNEQYF | TGTGCCAGCGCATGGGGGACTAGTCAGAACGAGCAGTACTTC
TRBD1 | TRBJ1-2 | TRBV6-2/TRBV6-3 | NA | CASSSDRGLYGYTF | TGTGCCAGCAGTTCGGACAGGGGGCTCTATGGCTACACCTTC
TRBD2 | TRBJ2-3 | TRBV6-2/TRBV6-3 | NA | CASSYPSSGGEPSTDTQYF | TGTGCCAGCAGTTACCCGTCCAGCGGGGGGGAACCTAGCACAGATACGCAGTATTTT
TRBD2 | TRBJ2-1 | TRBV3-1/TRBV3-2 | once | CASSLGLAGGNEQFF | TGTGCCAGCAGCCTAGGACTAGCGGGAGGCAATGAGCAGTTCTTC
TRBD1 | TRBJ1-3 | TRBV27 | NA | CASIPPRDRGFLSGNTIYF | TGTGCCAGCATCCCCCCCCGGGACAGGGGGTTTCTCTCTGGAAACACCATATATTTT
TRBD2 | TRBJ2-1 | TRBV4-3 | NA | CASSQEGLADDNEQFF | TGCGCCAGCAGCCAAGAGGGGCTAGCGGATGACAATGAGCAGTTCTTC
TRBD2 | TRBJ2-7 | TRBV14 | NA | CASSHLRTSEQYF | TGTGCCAGCAGCCATCTTCGGACTAGTGAGCAGTACTTC
TRBD2 | TRBJ2-5 | TRBV4-3 | NA | CASSQGRLAGGQETQYF | TGCGCCAGCAGCCAGGGCCGACTAGCGGGGGGGCAAGAGACCCAGTACTTC
NA | TRBJ2-1 | TRBV5-5 | NA | CASSLARGTYNEQFF | TGTGCCAGCAGCTTGGCCAGGGGAACCTACAATGAGCAGTTCTTC
NA | TRBJ1-1 | TRBV28 | NA | CASSLSPLPNTEAFF | TGTGCCAGCAGTTTGAGTCCGCTCCCGAACACTGAAGCTTTCTTT